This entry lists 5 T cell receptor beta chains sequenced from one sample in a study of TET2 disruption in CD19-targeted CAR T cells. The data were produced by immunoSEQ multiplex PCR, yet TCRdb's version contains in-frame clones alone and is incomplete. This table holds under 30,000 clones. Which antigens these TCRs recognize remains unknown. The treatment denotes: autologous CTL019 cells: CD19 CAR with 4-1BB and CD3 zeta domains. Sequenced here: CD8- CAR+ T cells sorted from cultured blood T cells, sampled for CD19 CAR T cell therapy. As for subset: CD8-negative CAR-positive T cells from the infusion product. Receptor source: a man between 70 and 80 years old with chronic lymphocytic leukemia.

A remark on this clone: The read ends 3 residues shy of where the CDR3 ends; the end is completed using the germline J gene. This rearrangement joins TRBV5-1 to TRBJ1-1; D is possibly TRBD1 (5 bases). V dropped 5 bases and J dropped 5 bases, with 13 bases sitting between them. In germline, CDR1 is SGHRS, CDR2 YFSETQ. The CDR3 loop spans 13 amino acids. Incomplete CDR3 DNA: TGCGCCAGCAGTAGGCAGGGAAATACTGAA. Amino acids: CASSRQGNTE. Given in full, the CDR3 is CASSRQGNTEAFF.

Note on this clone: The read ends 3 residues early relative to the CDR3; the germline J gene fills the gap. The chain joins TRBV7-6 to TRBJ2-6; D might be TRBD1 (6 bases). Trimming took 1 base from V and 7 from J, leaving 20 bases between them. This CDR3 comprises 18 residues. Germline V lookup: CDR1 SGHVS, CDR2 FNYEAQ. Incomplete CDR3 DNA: TGTGCCAGCAGCTTAGAACCCAAAACAGGGTGGGGAGCCAACGTC. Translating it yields CASSLEPKTGWGANV. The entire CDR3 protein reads CASSLEPKTGWGANVLTF.

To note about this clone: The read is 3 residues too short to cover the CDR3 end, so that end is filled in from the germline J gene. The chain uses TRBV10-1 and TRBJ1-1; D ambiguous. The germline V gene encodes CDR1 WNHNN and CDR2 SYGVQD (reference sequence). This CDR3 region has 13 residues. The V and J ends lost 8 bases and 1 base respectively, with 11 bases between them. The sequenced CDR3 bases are TGCGCCAGCCGACTCCGCGGGAACACTGAA. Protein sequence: CASRLRGNTE. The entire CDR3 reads CASRLRGNTEAFF.

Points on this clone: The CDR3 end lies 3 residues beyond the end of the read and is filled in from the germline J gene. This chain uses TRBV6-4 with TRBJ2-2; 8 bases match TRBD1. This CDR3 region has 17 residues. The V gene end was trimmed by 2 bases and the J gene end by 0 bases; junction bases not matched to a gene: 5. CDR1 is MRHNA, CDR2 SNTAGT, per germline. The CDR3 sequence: CASSDPQGQANTGELFF. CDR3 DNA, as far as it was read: TGTGCCAGCAGTGACCCCCAGGGACAGGCGAACACCGGGGAG.

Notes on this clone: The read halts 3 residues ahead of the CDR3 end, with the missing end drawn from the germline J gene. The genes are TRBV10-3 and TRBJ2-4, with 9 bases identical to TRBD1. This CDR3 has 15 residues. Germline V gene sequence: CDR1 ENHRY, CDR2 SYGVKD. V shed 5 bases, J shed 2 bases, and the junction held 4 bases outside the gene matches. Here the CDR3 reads CAISTGTGTKNIQYF. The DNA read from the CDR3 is TGTGCCATCAGTACCGGGACAGGGACCAAAAACATT.